The 24 T cell receptor beta chains in this list originate from one sample, sequenced in a study of PD-1 and CTLA-4 blockade in melanoma. TCRdb's table, derived via immunoSEQ multiplex PCR, lists solely in-frame clones and lacks some. This sample has 15,000 to 20,000 clones, with over 65% found just once. Here the sequenced sample was CD8+ T cells from peripheral blood, taken before anti-PD-1 treatment. The receptor source for this set is a human donor with melanoma.

The chain carries TRBV4-1 and TRBJ1-3, with D uncertain. Germline assignment: CDR1 MGHRA and CDR2 YSYEKL. This CDR3 contains 15 residues. V lost 1 base and J lost 0, with 7 bases in between. CDR3 DNA: TGCGCCAGCAGCCAAGGGGCAGGCTCTGGAAACACCATATATTTT. This gives the protein CASSQGAGSGNTIYF.

The chain carries TRBV15 and TRBJ2-7; D may be TRBD2 (5 bases). This CDR3 has 15 residues. V was trimmed by 4 bases and J by 2 bases, leaving 15 bases between them. Germline V gives CDR1 LNHNV, CDR2 YYDKDF (reference sequence). CDR3 nucleotide sequence: TGTGCCACCAGCAACCTTCGCGAGGGAGCCTACGAGCAGTACTTC. Translation: CATSNLREGAYEQYF.

This clone was observed a few times. The CDR3 DNA reads as TGTGCCAGCAGCCAAGTTACCGGGAGCAATCAGCCCCAGCATTTT. Translated, it gives CASSQVTGSNQPQHF. J is TRBJ1-5 and V is TRBV3-1 (or the pseudogene TRBV3-2); D unresolved. CDR3 length equals 15 residues. Germline CDR1 is LGHDT and CDR2 is YNNKEL (reference sequence). Trimming shortened V by 1 base and J by 1 base, and 8 bases separated the two germline ends.

This clone has more than one count but fewer than ten. The chain links TRBV6-5 to TRBJ1-2, with 7 bases that match TRBD1. V gave up 9 bases and J gave up 0 bases; unmatched junction bases: 10. The CDR3 totals 15 residues. Germline V gives CDR1 MNHEY, CDR2 SVGAGI. DNA of the CDR3: TGTGCCAGTCCAGGAGGGGGCTGGTCTAACTATGGCTACACCTTC. Translated: CASPGGGWSNYGYTF.

The rearrangement joins TRBV11-2 to TRBJ1-1, with D possibly TRBD1 on 6 matching bases. Germline V lookup: CDR1 SGHAT, CDR2 FQNNGV. The CDR3 is 15 residues long. The V gene lost 5 bases and the J gene lost 5 bases, with 18 bases spanning the gap. Here the CDR3 reads CASSPGKGGWTEAFF. CDR3 DNA: TGTGCCAGCAGCCCGGGAAAGGGGGGATGGACTGAAGCTTTCTTT. The full variable domain, completed using reference TRBV11-2 and TRBJ1-1, is EAGVAQSPRYKIIEKRQSVAFWCNPISGHATLYWYQQILGQGPKLLIQFQNNGVVDDSQLPKDRFSAERLKGVDSTLKIQPAKLEDSAVYLCASSPGKGGWTEAFFGQGTRLTVV.

This clone came up a few times. The chain links TRBV4-1 to TRBJ1-2; 8 nucleotides line up with TRBD1. The V and J ends lost 3 bases and 8 bases, in that order; junction bases with no gene match: 8. CDR3 size: 14 residues. Germline values: CDR1 MGHRA, CDR2 YSYEKL. CDR3: CASSQDREVEGYTF. The CDR3 region has the DNA TGCGCCAGCAGCCAGGACAGGGAGGTCGAGGGCTACACCTTC.

This clone was recorded a few times. The V and J genes are TRBV4-2 and TRBJ2-3; D is perhaps TRBD1 (5 bases). CDR3 length: 13 amino acids. Per the germline V gene, CDR1 is LGHNA and CDR2 is YNFKEQ. V lost 4 bases and J lost 6, with 11 bases in between. The CDR3: CASSRGLQDTQYF. CDR3 in DNA: TGTGCCAGCAGCCGGGGCCTTCAGGATACGCAGTATTTT.

The rearrangement uses TRBV5-1 and TRBJ1-1; unclear D gene. V lost 4 bases and J 5 bases, leaving 18 bases between the germline ends. Germline V gene sequence: CDR1 SGHRS, CDR2 YFSETQ. The CDR3 runs to 15 residues. The CDR3 DNA reads as TGCGCCAGCAGCCAGAAAGACCGCTTATGGACTGAAGCTTTCTTT. Amino acid sequence: CASSQKDRLWTEAFF.

This chain uses TRBV10-1 with TRBJ2-1; D is undetermined. Deletions cut 2 bases from V and 6 bases from J, with 14 bases between. The germline V gene has CDR1 WNHNN and CDR2 SYGVQD (reference sequence). This CDR3 has 15 amino acids. The CDR3 spells CASSEVWGSGNEQFF. The CDR3, as DNA: TGCGCCAGCAGTGAGGTCTGGGGTTCGGGCAATGAGCAGTTCTTC.

This rearrangement joins TRBV12-3 or TRBV12-4 to TRBJ2-1; tentatively, D is TRBD2 (5 bases). The CDR3 is 13 residues long. V was trimmed by 5 bases and J by 9 bases, leaving 14 bases between them. CDR3: CASSPNYRGEQFF. The CDR3 bases are TGTGCCAGCAGTCCCAATTACCGGGGTGAGCAGTTCTTC.

The chain uses TRBV27 and TRBJ2-1; D not certain. This CDR3 is 12 amino acids long. Trimming pared 5 bases from V and 7 bases from J, leaving 9 bases between. The germline gives CDR1 MNHEY, CDR2 SMNVEV (reference sequence). CDR3 nucleotides: TGTGCCAGCAGTCCGACCTTTAATGAGCAGTTCTTC. Residues: CASSPTFNEQFF.

This rearrangement joins TRBV9 to TRBJ1-2; D gene uncertain. The germline CDR1 and CDR2 sequences are SGDLS and YYNGEE. V shed 2 bases and J shed 0 bases, with 8 bases lying between them. CDR3 length equals 14 residues. This CDR3 reads CASSVRNPNYGYTF. CDR3 nucleotide sequence: TGTGCCAGCAGCGTCCGTAACCCTAACTATGGCTACACCTTC.

The V call is TRBV19, the J call TRBJ1-5; tentative D call: TRBD1 (6 bases). There are 17 residues in the CDR3. Germline V gene lookup returns CDR1 LNHDA and CDR2 SQIVND (reference sequence). V lost 5 bases, J lost 0 bases, and 17 bases lay in between. The CDR3 loop is CASSLWTELYSNQPQHF. The DNA of the CDR3 is TGTGCCAGTAGTTTATGGACAGAACTCTATAGCAATCAGCCCCAGCATTTT.

The rearrangement uses TRBV27 and TRBJ2-7; the D gene is possibly TRBD1 (6 bases). The CDR3 has 12 amino acids. With 4 bases removed from V and 3 bases from J, the gap between germline ends came to 7 bases. Germline lookup yields CDR1 MNHEY and CDR2 SMNVEV (reference sequence). CDR3 amino acids: CASSSDSYEQYF. CDR3 DNA: TGTGCCAGCAGTTCGGACAGCTACGAGCAGTACTTC.

V is TRBV10-3 and J is TRBJ2-7; 8 nucleotides line up with TRBD1. Germline values: CDR1 ENHRY, CDR2 SYGVKD. The CDR3 is made up of 17 amino acids. Trimming at V came to 3 bases and at J to 2 bases, leaving 12 bases not matched to a gene. The CDR3 loop is CAISDGTGQSGTYEQYF. The CDR3 DNA is TGTGCCATCAGTGACGGGACAGGACAGTCGGGGACCTACGAGCAGTACTTC.

V and J are TRBV5-1 and TRBJ2-1, with 8 bases identical to TRBD1. The J segment lost 1 base and the V segment lost 4 bases, leaving 4 bases of the junction unmatched. This CDR3 has 15 residues. CDR1 and CDR2 from the germline V gene are SGHRS and YFSETQ. The DNA of the CDR3 is TGCGCCAGCAGCACAAACAGGGGGTCCTACAATGAGCAGTTCTTC. Translated: CASSTNRGSYNEQFF. The whole variable domain, remainder taken from reference TRBV5-1 and TRBJ2-1, is KAGVTQTPRYLIKTRGQQVTLSCSPISGHRSVSWYQQTPGQGLQFLFEYFSETQRNKGNFPGRFSGRQFSNSRSEMNVSTLELGDSALYLCASSTNRGSYNEQFFGPGTRLTVL.

This clone was counted a few times. The chain employs TRBV6-2 or TRBV6-3 and TRBJ1-2; no reliable D call. CDR3 length equals 15 residues. Germline CDR1 is MNHEY and CDR2 is SVGEGT. Trimming took off 0 bases at V and 1 base at J, with 9 bases between the two ends. This chain's CDR3 is CASSYSSADNYGYTF. CDR3 bases: TGTGCCAGCAGTTACTCGAGCGCTGATAACTATGGCTACACCTTC.

The J gene is TRBJ2-3, the V gene TRBV6-5; D perhaps matches TRBD2 (5 bases). This CDR3 has 16 amino acids. V lost 1 base and J lost 4, with 15 bases in between. Per germline, CDR1 MNHEY and CDR2 SVGAGI. The DNA for the CDR3 is TGTGCCAGCAGTTACTTGGTGGGAGATGGCGCAGATACGCAGTATTTT. Encoded protein: CASSYLVGDGADTQYF.

The J gene is TRBJ2-7, the V gene TRBV24-1; 7 bases agree with TRBD1. CDR3 length equals 14 residues. Trimming at V came to 4 bases and at J to 6 bases, leaving 8 bases not matched to a gene. Germline V gene lookup returns CDR1 KGHDR and CDR2 SFDVKD. CDR3 DNA sequence: TGTGCCACCAGTGAATCTAGACAGGGTGGCGAGCAGTACTTC. This codes for CATSESRQGGEQYF.

The chain carries TRBV9 and TRBJ2-2, with 8 bases lining up with TRBD2. Germline trimming cut 1 base from V and 3 bases from J; bases unmatched to any gene: 8. The CDR3 consists of 17 residues. CDR1 and CDR2 (germline): SGDLS, YYNGEE. In DNA, the CDR3 is TGTGCCAGCAGCGTAAACCCGGGACTAGAGTACACCGGGGAGCTGTTTTTT. It specifies CASSVNPGLEYTGELFF.

The genes are TRBV6-5 and TRBJ2-1, with 15 positions matching TRBD2. The junction had 1 base not matched to a gene; V was cut back by 4 bases and J by 6 bases. The CDR3 has 15 amino acids. Germline CDR1 and CDR2: MNHEY and SVGAGI. The CDR3 sequence: CASSSGLAGGNEQFF. The CDR3 DNA is TGTGCCAGCAGTTCGGGACTAGCGGGGGGCAATGAGCAGTTCTTC.

There are a few counts of this clone. The chain recombines TRBV7-2 with TRBJ2-1, with 10 bases aligning to TRBD2. There are 15 residues in the CDR3. Germline CDR1 and CDR2: SGHTA and FQGNSA. Trimming cost V 4 bases and J 2 bases; bases outside gene matches: 2. The CDR3 bases are TGTGCCAGCAGCTCCAGCGGGGGGGCCTACAATGAGCAGTTCTTC. Protein sequence: CASSSSGGAYNEQFF.

The chain recombines TRBV6-5 with TRBJ2-3; D is unresolved. Germline CDR1 and CDR2: MNHEY and SVGAGI. Trimming took off 1 base at V and 6 bases at J, with 14 bases between the two ends. The CDR3 runs 15 residues. The CDR3 DNA reads TGTGCCAGCAGTTACTTTGGCAGCCTGGGGGATACGCAGTATTTT. Protein sequence: CASSYFGSLGDTQYF.

The J gene is TRBJ2-1, the V gene TRBV4-2; 7 bases align to TRBD2. In germline, CDR1 is LGHNA, CDR2 YNFKEQ. V dropped 4 bases and J dropped 2; count of bases not matched to a gene: 8. The length of the CDR3 is 16 residues. The CDR3 DNA follows: TGTGCCAGCAGCCGATCGGGGGAGGGCCCCTACAATGAGCAGTTCTTC. It yields the protein CASSRSGEGPYNEQFF.